This T cell receptor (beta chain) was found in a study of T cell responses to AZD1222 COVID-19 vaccine. Method: immunoSEQ multiplex PCR; TCRdb's copy keeps in-frame clones and lacks some. The table includes 90,000 to 120,000 clones, roughly 89% detected once. General study findings and limits: White British people made up most donors, females outnumbered males, and clonal diversity was possibly underestimated. An increase in Spike-specific TCR breadth and depth was observed after two AZD1222 doses.

Remarks on this clone: Its specificity is not known.

The source of this sequence is an adult in good health. The specimen comprised peripheral blood, sampled on day 0 of MenACWY control vaccination.

The CDR3 protein is CATVHPGGTDTQYF. CDR3 bases: TGTGCCACAGTCCACCCGGGGGGCACAGATACGCAGTATTTT. The V gene is TRBV2, the J gene TRBJ2-3; TRBD2 is a possible D gene (6 bases). The germline CDR1 and CDR2 sequences are SNHLY and FYNNEI. Trimming shortened V by 10 bases and J by 1 base, and 15 bases separated the two germline ends. This CDR3 region has 14 residues.